What follows describes a single T cell receptor beta chain. Source study methods: Nucleated cell counts were estimated from reference gene primer amplification. Using immunoSEQ multiplex PCR, the repertoire was profiled, and TCRdb retains in-frame clones only, with some absent. V, J and clone size derive from that table, while D and trimming were established from the DNA sequence. The sample lists roughly 380,000 clones; 85% to 90% were seen once. The data originate from a study of blood T cell repertoires in COVID-19. Study details: Sources were T cells, B-cell-depleted T cells, or PBMCs; the material itself was cDNA or gDNA.

The study recruited people aged about 18 to 95 years across 20 to 30 US areas. It was within 2 weeks before study entry that exposed participants met a COVID-19 case. Per germline, CDR1 LNHDA and CDR2 SQIVND (reference sequence). J gave up 5 bases and V 3 bases, and 7 bases lay outside the gene matches. This CDR3 region has 15 residues. The sequence was collected from a woman aged 25 to 39 who had been exposed to COVID-19. The specimen sequenced was PBMCs or T cells enriched from blood (not recorded which). This chain joins TRBV19 and TRBJ2-5; 9 bases line up with TRBD2. The CDR3 DNA sequence: TGTGCCAGTAGTATTGGCGGGAGGGGACGGGAGACCCAGTACTTC. Residues: CASSIGGRGRETQYF.